This passage covers 12 T cell receptor beta chains from one sample sequenced in a study of cytomegalovirus exposure and HLA in healthy donors. Both 60 Vbeta primers and 13 Jbeta primers went into the PCR. The repertoire was sequenced with immunoSEQ multiplex PCR; TCRdb's copy has only in-frame clones and lacks some. The repertoire has around 100,000 clones, less than 80% of them found once; the top ten carry 3.1%. Sequenced sample: PBMCs. The receptors come from a woman between 40 and 50 years old in good health and CMV-seronegative.

The V gene is TRBV28, the J gene TRBJ2-3; TRBD2 might be the D (7 bases). Trimming left V 2 bases short and J 2 bases short, with 14 bases between. Germline CDR1 reads MDHEN; CDR2 reads SYDVKM. The CDR3 sequence is 16 residues long. The CDR3 loop reads CASSLMRGGNTDTQYF. The CDR3 DNA reads as TGTGCCAGCAGTTTAATGCGCGGGGGCAACACAGATACGCAGTATTTT.

The V call is TRBV18, the J call TRBJ1-2, with D uncertain. Trimming pared 3 bases from V and 8 bases from J, leaving 13 bases between. CDR1 is KGHSH and CDR2 is LQKENI in the germline V gene. The CDR3 is made up of 13 amino acids. Here the CDR3 reads CASSPPTREGYTF. CDR3 nucleotide sequence: TGTGCCAGCTCACCCCCGACTCGAGAAGGCTACACCTTC. Full variable domain (missing parts from reference TRBV18 and TRBJ1-2): NAGVMQNPRHLVRRRGQEARLRCSPMKGHSHVYWYRQLPEEGLKFMVYLQKENIIDESGMPKERFSAEFPKEGPSILRIQQVVRGDSAAYFCASSPPTREGYTFGSGTRLTVV.

This chain joins TRBV10-1 and TRBJ1-6; D might be TRBD1 (6 bases). This CDR3 comprises 16 residues. V lost 0 bases to trimming and J lost 2 bases, with 8 bases between them. Germline loops: CDR1 WNHNN, CDR2 SYGVQD (reference sequence). The chain's CDR3 is CASSESTGTYNSPLHF. CDR3 nucleotide sequence: TGCGCCAGCAGTGAGTCTACAGGGACCTATAATTCACCCCTCCACTTT.

This rearrangement joins TRBV28 to TRBJ1-2; no reliable D call. The germline CDR1 and CDR2 sequences are MDHEN and SYDVKM. Trimming removed 6 bases at V and 5 bases at J, with 7 bases between. The length of the CDR3 is 11 residues. The CDR3 DNA sequence: TGTGCCAGCAGAGAGTTATATGGCTACACCTTC. It codes for CASRELYGYTF.

The chain employs TRBV5-1 and TRBJ1-4; TRBD1 aligns across 8 bases. CDR3 length: 14 residues. Germline V gene sequence: CDR1 SGHRS, CDR2 YFSETQ. Germline trimming cut 4 bases from V and 8 bases from J; bases unmatched to any gene: 7. CDR3 residues: CASSDRGVGEKLFF. The CDR3 DNA is TGCGCCAGCAGCGACAGGGGAGTAGGAGAAAAACTGTTTTTT.

The V and J genes are TRBV2 and TRBJ1-1; a possible D gene is TRBD1 (5 bases). V lost 4 bases and J lost 1, with 13 bases in between. Germline V lookup: CDR1 SNHLY, CDR2 FYNNEI. There are 15 residues in the CDR3. This CDR3 is CASSADHQGNTEAFF. The CDR3 DNA reads as TGTGCCAGCAGTGCGGATCACCAGGGGAACACTGAAGCTTTCTTT.

This clone was observed a single time. J is TRBJ2-3 and V is TRBV5-1; TRBD1 aligns across 9 bases. Trimming took 0 bases from V and 6 from J; bases not matched to a gene: 8. The V gene's germline CDR1 is SGHRS and CDR2 YFSETQ. The CDR3 has 16 amino acids. The CDR3 reads CASSLAPDRGADTQYF. The CDR3 DNA sequence: TGCGCCAGCAGCTTGGCCCCTGACAGGGGGGCGGATACGCAGTATTTT.

This rearrangement joins TRBV7-9 to TRBJ1-1; the D gene is possibly TRBD1 (5 bases). CDR1 is SEHNR and CDR2 is FQNEAQ in the germline V gene (reference sequence). Trimming took off 4 bases at V and 1 base at J, with 7 bases between the two ends. The CDR3 has 13 amino acids. This chain's CDR3 is CASSWGGNTEAFF. The CDR3 bases are TGTGCCAGCAGCTGGGGGGGGAACACTGAAGCTTTCTTT.

The rearrangement joins TRBV10-3 to TRBJ2-1, with 12 bases matching TRBD2. The CDR3 covers 17 residues. The trim removed 3 bases at V and 3 bases at J, leaving 6 bases unmatched. CDR1 and CDR2 from the germline V gene are ENHRY and SYGVKD. The DNA for the CDR3 is TGTGCCATCAGTGATACGGCTAGCGGGGGGGACTACAATGAGCAGTTCTTC. The encoded protein is CAISDTASGGDYNEQFF.

This clone was found once. The V gene is TRBV4-3, the J gene TRBJ2-4; tentatively, D is TRBD1 (5 bases). CDR1 is LGHNA and CDR2 is YSLEER in the germline V gene. Trimming cost V 0 bases and J 11 bases, with 14 bases left between them. This CDR3 spans 14 amino acids. The CDR3 coding sequence is TGCGCCAGCAGCCAAGATTCAGGGTTAATCGTTCAGTACTTC. Protein: CASSQDSGLIVQYF.

The chain has TRBV27 and TRBJ2-4; a possible D gene is TRBD2 (6 bases). The CDR3 has 17 residues. From germline, CDR1 is MNHEY and CDR2 SMNVEV (reference sequence). Trimming pared 4 bases from V and 6 bases from J, leaving 22 bases between. The DNA for the CDR3 is TGTGCCAGCAGTTCCCCCGAGGCGGGACGGGGCCCAAACATTCAGTACTTC. Protein product: CASSSPEAGRGPNIQYF.

This clone was picked up a small number of times. Relative to the germline gene, one junction end is altered; a read error may explain this. The gene calls are TRBV7-9 and TRBJ1-1, with a weak D call TRBD1 (6 bases). Per germline, CDR1 SEHNR and CDR2 FQNEAQ (reference sequence). The CDR3 consists of 15 residues. The CDR3 coding sequence is TGTTCCAGCAGCTTAGCGCGCGGGGGCGACACTGAAGCTTTCTTT. Amino acid sequence: CSSSLARGGDTEAFF.